The next 3 T cell receptor beta chains were all read from a single sample in a study of blood T cell repertoires in COVID-19. Profiling relied on immunoSEQ multiplex PCR, and the TCRdb table lists in-frame clones only, not all of them. The table has 130,000 to 150,000 clones, 87% seen once. The sequenced sample was PBMCs or T cells enriched from blood (not recorded which). These receptors all stem from a man aged 55 to 70 who had recovered from COVID-19.

This chain connects TRBV7-9 to TRBJ2-5; TRBD1 is a possible D gene (6 bases). Per germline, CDR1 SEHNR and CDR2 FQNEAQ (reference sequence). Between the trimmed V and J ends, which lost 3 bases and 1 base, there was a span of 12 bases. The CDR3 spans 15 residues. CDR3 bases: TGTGCCAGCAGCTTTGGGGGCGACCCCCAAGAGACCCAGTACTTC. Amino acid sequence: CASSFGGDPQETQYF.

This chain connects TRBV20-1 to TRBJ1-2; no clear D gene. The germline CDR1 and CDR2 sequences are DFQATT and SNEGSKA (reference sequence). The CDR3 runs to 9 residues. With 5 bases removed from V and 8 bases from J, the gap between germline ends came to 6 bases. CDR3 coding DNA: TGCAGTGCTCCCGGGGGCTACACCTTC. It translates to CSAPGGYTF.

The genes are TRBV30 and TRBJ2-4; 7 bases are shared with TRBD2. The germline CDR1 and CDR2 sequences are GTSNPN and SVGIG (reference sequence). J gave up 0 bases and V 2 bases, and 4 bases lay outside the gene matches. The CDR3 is made up of 15 amino acids. CDR3 residues: CAWSREALAKNIQYF. The CDR3 nucleotides read TGTGCCTGGAGTCGGGAGGCCCTAGCCAAAAACATTCAGTACTTC.